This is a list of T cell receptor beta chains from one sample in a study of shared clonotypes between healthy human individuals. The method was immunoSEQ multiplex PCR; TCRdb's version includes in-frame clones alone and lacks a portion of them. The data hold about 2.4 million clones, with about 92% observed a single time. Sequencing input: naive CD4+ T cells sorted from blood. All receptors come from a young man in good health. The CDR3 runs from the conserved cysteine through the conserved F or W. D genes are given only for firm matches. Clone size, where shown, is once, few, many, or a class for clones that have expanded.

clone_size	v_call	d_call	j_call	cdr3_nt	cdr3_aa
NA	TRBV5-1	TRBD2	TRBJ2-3	TGCGCCAGCAGCGGAGCTAGCGGGACAATCACAGATACGCAGTATTTT	CASSGASGTITDTQYF
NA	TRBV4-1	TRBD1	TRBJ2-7	TGTGCCAGCAGCCCGAAGCAGGGGGCATTATACGAGCAGTACTTC	CASSPKQGALYEQYF
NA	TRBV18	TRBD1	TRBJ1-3	TGTGCCAGCTCACCCGGACAGGGGGCTGGAAACACCATATATTTT	CASSPGQGAGNTIYF
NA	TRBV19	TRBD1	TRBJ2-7	TGTGCCAGTAGAAAGGACAGGGGAACCTACGAGCAGTACTTC	CASRKDRGTYEQYF
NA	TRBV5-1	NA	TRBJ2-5	TGCGCCAGCAGCTTGGTTCAACCGGGCCAAGAGACCCAGTACTTC	CASSLVQPGQETQYF
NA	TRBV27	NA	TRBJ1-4	TGTGCCAGCAGTCGCCCTAATGAAAAACTGTTTTTT	CASSRPNEKLFF
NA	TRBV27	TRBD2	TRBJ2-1	TGTGCCAGCAGTCCCCCCCTGGGGCGGGGGGGCTACAATGAGCAGTTCTTC	CASSPPLGRGGYNEQFF
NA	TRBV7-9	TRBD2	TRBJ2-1	TGTGCCAGCAGCCTATTGAGCGGGGCTGAGCAGTTCTTC	CASSLLSGAEQFF
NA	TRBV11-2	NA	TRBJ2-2	TGTGCCAGCAGCCCGACTAGTGTGGCCGGGGAGCTGTTTTTT	CASSPTSVAGELFF
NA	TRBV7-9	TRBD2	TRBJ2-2	TGTGCCAGCAGCAAAGGCACTAGCGCGGGCACCGGGGAGCTGTTTTTT	CASSKGTSAGTGELFF
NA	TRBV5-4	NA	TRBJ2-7	TGTGCCAGCAGCTTAGGTCAGGGGGGGACCTACGAGCAGTACTTC	CASSLGQGGTYEQYF
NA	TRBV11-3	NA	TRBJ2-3	TGTGCCAGCAGCTTAAGGAGGTCAAACACAGATACGCAGTATTTT	CASSLRRSNTDTQYF
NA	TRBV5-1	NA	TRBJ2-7	TGCGCCAGCAGCTCTACAACCCCCTCCTACGAGCAGTACTTC	CASSSTTPSYEQYF
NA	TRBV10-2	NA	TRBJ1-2	TGCGCCAGCGGCCCTTTAGGTTATGGCTACACCTTC	CASGPLGYGYTF
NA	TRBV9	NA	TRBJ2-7	TGTGCCAGCAGCGTAGAGGGTGGGGTGCCTTCCTACGAGCAGTACTTC	CASSVEGGVPSYEQYF
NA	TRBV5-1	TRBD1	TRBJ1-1	TGCGCCAGCAGCCGGGACAGCATGAACACTGAAGCTTTCTTT	CASSRDSMNTEAFF
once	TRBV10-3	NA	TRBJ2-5	TGTGCCATAGGAGTGCGCCAAGAGACCCAGTACTTC	CAIGVRQETQYF
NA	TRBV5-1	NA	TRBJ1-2	TGCGCCAGCAGCTTGAACTACTTAGCTAACTATGGCTACACCTTC	CASSLNYLANYGYTF
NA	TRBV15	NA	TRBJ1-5	TGTGCCACCAGCAGAGGCAGGGCAGAACAGCCCCAGCATTTT	CATSRGRAEQPQHF
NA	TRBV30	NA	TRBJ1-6	TGTGCCTGGAGTGAGTACACTAATTCACCCCTCCACTTT	CAWSEYTNSPLHF
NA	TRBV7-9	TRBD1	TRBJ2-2	TGTGCCAAGGGGACAGGGAACACCGGGGAGCTGTTTTTT	CAKGTGNTGELFF
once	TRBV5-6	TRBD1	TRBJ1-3	TGTGCCAGCAGCTCTACGGGACAGGGGTTTGGAAACACCATATATTTT	CASSSTGQGFGNTIYF
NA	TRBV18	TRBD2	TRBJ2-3	TGTGCCAGCTCACCCCTCATAGCGGGGCTCACAGATACGCAGTATTTT	CASSPLIAGLTDTQYF
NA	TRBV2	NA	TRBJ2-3	TGTGCCAGGGGTTCTCCAGATACGCAGTATTTT	CARGSPDTQYF
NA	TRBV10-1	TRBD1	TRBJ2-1	TGCGCCAGCAGTGAGCAGGGGACAGGGGCCTACAATGAGCAGTTCTTC	CASSEQGTGAYNEQFF
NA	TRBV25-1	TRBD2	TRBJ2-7	TGTGCCAGCACCCCGAGCGGGGGCCGGTCCTACGAGCAGTACTTC	CASTPSGGRSYEQYF
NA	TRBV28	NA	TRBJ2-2	TGTGCCAGCAGTTTATGGTGGGGAACCGGGGAGCTGTTTTTT	CASSLWWGTGELFF
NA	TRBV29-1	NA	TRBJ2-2	TGCAGCGTTTATGAGGGAGGAAAAACCGGGGAGCTGTTTTTT	CSVYEGGKTGELFF
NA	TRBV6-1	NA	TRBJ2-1	TGTGCCAGCCACAGCTCCTACAATGAGCAGTTCTTC	CASHSSYNEQFF
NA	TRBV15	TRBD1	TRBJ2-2	TGTGCCACCAGCAGGGGGACAGGCCTCACCGGGGAGCTGTTTTTT	CATSRGTGLTGELFF
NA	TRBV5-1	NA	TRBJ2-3	TGCGCCAGCAGCGTTCTGGGTAGCACTAGCACAGATACGCAGTATTTT	CASSVLGSTSTDTQYF
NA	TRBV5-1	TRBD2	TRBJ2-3	TGCGCCAGCAGCTTGGGACTAGCGGGGGGAGGCACAGATACGCAGTATTTT	CASSLGLAGGGTDTQYF